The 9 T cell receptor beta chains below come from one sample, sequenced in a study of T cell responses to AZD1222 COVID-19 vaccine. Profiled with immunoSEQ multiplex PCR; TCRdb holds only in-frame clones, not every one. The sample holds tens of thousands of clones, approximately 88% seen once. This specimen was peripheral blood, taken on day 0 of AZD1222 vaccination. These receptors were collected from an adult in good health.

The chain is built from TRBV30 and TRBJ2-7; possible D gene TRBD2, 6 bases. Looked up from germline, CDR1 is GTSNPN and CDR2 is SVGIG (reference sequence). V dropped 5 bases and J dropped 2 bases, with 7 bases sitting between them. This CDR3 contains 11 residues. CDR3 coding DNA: TGTGCCTGGGGGACTGCCTACGAGCAGTACTTC. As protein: CAWGTAYEQYF.

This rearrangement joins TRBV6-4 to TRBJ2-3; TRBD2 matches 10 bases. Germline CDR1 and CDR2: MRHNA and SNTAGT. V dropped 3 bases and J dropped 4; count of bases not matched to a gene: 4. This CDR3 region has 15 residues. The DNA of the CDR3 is TGTGCCAGCAGTGAAAGCGGGGGGGCGTCAGATACGCAGTATTTT. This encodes CASSESGGASDTQYF.

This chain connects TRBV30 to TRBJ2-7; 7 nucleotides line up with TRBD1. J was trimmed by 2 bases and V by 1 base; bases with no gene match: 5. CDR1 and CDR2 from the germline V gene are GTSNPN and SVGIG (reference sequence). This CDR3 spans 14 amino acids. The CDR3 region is CAWSDGTEAYEQYF. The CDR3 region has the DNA TGTGCCTGGAGTGATGGGACAGAAGCCTACGAGCAGTACTTC.

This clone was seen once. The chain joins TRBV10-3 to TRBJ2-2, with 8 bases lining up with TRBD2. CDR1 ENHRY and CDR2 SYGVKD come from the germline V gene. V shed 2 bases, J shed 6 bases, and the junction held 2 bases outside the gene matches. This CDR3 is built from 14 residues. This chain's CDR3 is CAISEAGGSGELFF. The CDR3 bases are TGTGCCATCAGTGAGGCGGGAGGATCCGGGGAGCTGTTTTTT.

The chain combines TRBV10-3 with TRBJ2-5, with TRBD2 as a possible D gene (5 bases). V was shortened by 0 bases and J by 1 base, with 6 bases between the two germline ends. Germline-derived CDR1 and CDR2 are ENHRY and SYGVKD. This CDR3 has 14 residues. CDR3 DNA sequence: TGTGCCATCAGTGAGTCCCTAGCCCAAGAGACCCAGTACTTC. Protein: CAISESLAQETQYF.

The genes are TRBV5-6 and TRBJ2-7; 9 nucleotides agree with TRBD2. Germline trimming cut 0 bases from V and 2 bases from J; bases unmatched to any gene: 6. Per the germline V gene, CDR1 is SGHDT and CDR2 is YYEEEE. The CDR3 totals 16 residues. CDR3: CASSLAGGGATYEQYF. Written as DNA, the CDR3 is TGTGCCAGCAGCTTGGCCGGCGGGGGGGCTACCTACGAGCAGTACTTC.

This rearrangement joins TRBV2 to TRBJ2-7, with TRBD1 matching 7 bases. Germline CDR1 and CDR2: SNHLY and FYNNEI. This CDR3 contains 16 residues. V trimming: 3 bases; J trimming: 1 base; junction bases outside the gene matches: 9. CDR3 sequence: CASSEGFRDSSYEQYF. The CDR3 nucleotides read TGTGCCAGCAGTGAGGGATTCCGGGACAGTTCCTACGAGCAGTACTTC.

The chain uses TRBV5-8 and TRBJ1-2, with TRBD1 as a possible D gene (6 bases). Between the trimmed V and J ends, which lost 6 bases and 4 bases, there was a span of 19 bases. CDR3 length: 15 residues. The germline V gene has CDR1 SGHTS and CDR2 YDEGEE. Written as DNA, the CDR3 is TGTGCCAGCACCCGGGGGGCGGCCGGGAGCTATGGCTACACCTTC. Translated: CASTRGAAGSYGYTF.

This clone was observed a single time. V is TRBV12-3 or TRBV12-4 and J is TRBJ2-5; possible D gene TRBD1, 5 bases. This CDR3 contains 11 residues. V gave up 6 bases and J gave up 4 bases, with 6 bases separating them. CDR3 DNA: TGTGCCAGCAGGGGGCGAGAGACCCAGTACTTC. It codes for CASRGRETQYF.